This T cell receptor beta chain was captured in a study of blood T cell repertoires in COVID-19. This CDR3 region has 17 residues. The germline V gene encodes CDR1 MNHEY and CDR2 SVGEGT. The ends lost 4 bases at V and 2 bases at J; junction bases unmatched: 12. Using immunoSEQ multiplex PCR, the repertoire was profiled, and TCRdb retains in-frame clones only, with some absent. The sample holds about 290,000 clones, 89% seen once. The sample taken for sequencing was PBMCs or T cells enriched from blood (not recorded which). The clonotype was recovered from a woman between 40 and 50 years old who had recovered from COVID-19. The V and J genes are TRBV6-2 or TRBV6-3 and TRBJ1-1, with 8 bases fitting TRBD1. The CDR3 DNA reads TGTGCCAGCAGTTCGTTGGCAGGGGGCCTTCGAAACACTGAAGCTTTCTTT. It yields the protein CASSSLAGGLRNTEAFF.